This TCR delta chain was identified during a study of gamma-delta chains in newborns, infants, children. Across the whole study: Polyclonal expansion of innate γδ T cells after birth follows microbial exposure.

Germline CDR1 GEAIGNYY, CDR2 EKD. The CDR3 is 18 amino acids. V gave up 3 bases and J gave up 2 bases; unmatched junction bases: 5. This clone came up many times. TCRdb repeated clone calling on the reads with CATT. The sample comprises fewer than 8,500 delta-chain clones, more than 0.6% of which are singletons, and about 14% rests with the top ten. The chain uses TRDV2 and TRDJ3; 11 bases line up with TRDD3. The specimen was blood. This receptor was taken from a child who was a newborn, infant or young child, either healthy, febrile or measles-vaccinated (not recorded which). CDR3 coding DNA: TGTGCCTGTGACTACTGGGGGATAGGCACCTGGGACACCCGACAGATGTTTTTC. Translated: CACDYWGIGTWDTRQMFF.